Given below is one T cell receptor (beta chain) in context. The sample's time point: pre-sensitization, week 0. Treatment defined: therapeutic diphenylcyclopropenone sensitization with weekly scalp DPC. The sample belongs to a study of human T cells and chemical hapten exposure. Unique molecular identifiers were affixed to discrete cDNA molecules within the library. TCRdb re-called the RACE reads through MiXCR, storing one row per CDR3 protein. The table includes 200,000 to 300,000 distinct CDR3 sequences, about 9.4% detected once. Germline V lookup: CDR1 SGDLS, CDR2 YYNGEE. With 0 bases removed from V and 1 base from J, the gap between germline ends came to 11 bases. This CDR3 contains 15 residues.

Specimen: whole blood, collected in connection with sensitization to the hapten diphenylcyclopropenone (DPC). This TCR was recovered from a woman in her thirties or forties with alopecia areata. Some clones in this sample may be carry-over from other donors' samples. The gene calls are TRBV9 and TRBJ2-7, with a weak D call TRBD1 (5 bases). For the CDR3, the DNA is TGTGCCAGCAGCGTAGGGGGCCTACTATCCTACGAGCAGTACTTC. This encodes CASSVGGLLSYEQYF.